The 16 T cell receptor beta chains below all came from one sample that was sequenced in a study of blood T cells in healthy people across ages. The authors ran a second PCR of roughly 6 to 12 cycles using a sample-barcoded 5' primer and a J-beta primer mix. Each CDR3 protein is one row after TCRdb ran MiXCR on the 5' RACE reads. The sample includes around 580,000 distinct CDR3 sequences, roughly 43% of them seen just once. The sample taken for sequencing was blood. The source of these receptors is a man older than 75 in good health.

V and J are TRBV3-1 and TRBJ2-1; D perhaps matches TRBD2 (5 bases). Per the germline V gene, CDR1 is LGHDT and CDR2 is YNNKEL (reference sequence). CDR3 length: 15 amino acids. V dropped 0 bases and J dropped 3 bases, with 9 bases sitting between them. This chain's CDR3 is CASSQDGGRYNEQFF. The CDR3 DNA reads TGTGCCAGCAGCCAAGATGGCGGGCGCTACAATGAGCAGTTCTTC.

The chain links TRBV5-1 to TRBJ2-7, with TRBD1 matching 7 bases. V lost 5 bases to trimming and J lost 0 bases; unmatched junction nucleotides: 5. The CDR3 extends over 14 amino acids. Germline CDR1 SGHRS, CDR2 YFSETQ. CDR3 amino acids: CASRGQADSYEQYF. CDR3 in DNA: TGCGCCAGCAGAGGACAGGCGGACTCCTACGAGCAGTACTTC.

This clonotype was counted a few times. The chain links TRBV29-1 to TRBJ2-1; either TRBD1 or TRBD2 may supply D (6 bases each). The CDR3 runs to 13 residues. Germline CDR1 and CDR2: SQVTM and ANQGSEA. Trimming stripped 3 bases from V and 7 bases from J, with 13 bases between. Here the CDR3 DNA reads TGCAGCGTTGATCGGGGGCGCCTGAATGAGCAGTTCTTC. Its protein product is CSVDRGRLNEQFF.

This rearrangement joins TRBV5-1 to TRBJ2-5, with no clear D. The end of the DNA aligns better with TRBJ2-7, so the J call may be wrong. The CDR3 is 14 residues long. Germline V gene lookup returns CDR1 SGHRS and CDR2 YFSETQ. The DNA of the CDR3 is TGCGCCAGCAGCTTGGTTGTGAATGGCCACGAGCAGTACTTC. Translation: CASSLVVNGHEQYF.

This chain connects TRBV5-1 to TRBJ2-1; D ambiguous. Trimming left V 2 bases short and J 10 bases short, with 10 bases between. CDR3 length: 12 amino acids. Germline V gives CDR1 SGHRS, CDR2 YFSETQ. In DNA form, the CDR3 reads TGCGCCAGCAGCTTTACTTTTGGAGAGCAGTTCTTC. Protein: CASSFTFGEQFF.

A few counts support this clonotype. J is TRBJ2-1 and V is TRBV29-1; a weak D match, TRBD1 (6 bases). V shed 0 bases and J shed 0 bases, with 9 bases lying between them. CDR3 length: 15 amino acids. Germline V gene lookup returns CDR1 SQVTM and CDR2 ANQGSEA. The CDR3 is CSVEETGSSYNEQFF. The CDR3 DNA reads as TGCAGCGTTGAAGAGACAGGTAGCTCCTACAATGAGCAGTTCTTC.

The rearrangement joins TRBV24-1 to TRBJ2-1, with no clear D. This CDR3 region has 11 residues. V lost 2 bases, J lost 9 bases, and 4 bases lay in between. Germline CDR1 is KGHDR and CDR2 is SFDVKD. For the CDR3, the DNA is TGTGCCACCAGTGATTACGCTGAGCAGTTCTTC. This gives the protein CATSDYAEQFF.

V and J are TRBV29-1 and TRBJ1-1; no firm D call. Germline V gene data show CDR1 as SQVTM and CDR2 as ANQGSEA. V lost 2 bases to trimming and J lost 7 bases, with 8 bases between them. The CDR3 runs to 11 residues. Here the CDR3 DNA reads TGCAGCGTTGAACCCGTGAGTGAAGCTTTCTTT. Protein: CSVEPVSEAFF.

This chain uses TRBV12-3 or TRBV12-4 with TRBJ2-5, with TRBD1 matching over 12 bases. The J call may be in error: the DNA end matches TRBJ2-7 better. CDR3 length equals 15 residues. The CDR3 region is CASRSGTGGVYEQYF. DNA for the CDR3: TGTGCCAGCAGGTCCGGGACAGGGGGCGTTTACGAGCAGTACTTC.

The rearrangement uses TRBV20-1 and TRBJ1-5; 8 positions agree with TRBD1. This CDR3 contains 14 residues. The V segment lost 4 bases and the J segment 2 bases; nucleotides outside the gene matches: 4. Germline CDR1 DFQATT, CDR2 SNEGSKA (reference sequence). CDR3 sequence: CSAKDRDGNQPQHF. The CDR3 nucleotides are TGCAGTGCTAAGGACAGGGATGGCAATCAGCCCCAGCATTTT.

This sequence joins TRBV5-1 and TRBJ1-2, with 9 bases lining up with TRBD1. The V gene's germline CDR1 is SGHRS and CDR2 YFSETQ. Germline trimming cut 3 bases from V and 1 base from J; bases unmatched to any gene: 10. The CDR3 covers 17 residues. CDR3 amino acids: CASSSTGGERSNYGYTF. The CDR3 region has the DNA TGCGCCAGCAGCTCGACAGGGGGAGAGCGAAGTAACTATGGCTACACCTTC.

The V call is TRBV7-2, the J call TRBJ2-1, with 10 bases aligning to TRBD2. Trimming took 4 bases from V and 10 from J; bases not matched to a gene: 10. Germline V gene lookup returns CDR1 SGHTA and CDR2 FQGNSA. The CDR3 consists of 15 residues. CDR3 sequence reads: CASSSSPSGSLEQFF. The CDR3 DNA follows: TGTGCCAGCAGCTCTAGCCCTAGCGGGAGTTTAGAGCAGTTCTTC.

This chain links TRBV6-1 with TRBJ2-1; TRBD2 aligns across 7 bases. Trimming cost V 1 base and J 2 bases; bases outside gene matches: 8. This CDR3 has 17 amino acids. Germline loops: CDR1 MNHNS, CDR2 SASEGT. CDR3 DNA: TGTGCCAGCAGTGAAGGCCCAGCGGGACTACCCTACAATGAGCAGTTCTTC. Its protein product is CASSEGPAGLPYNEQFF.

Worth noting for this clonotype: This is likely a read error, given that the CDR3 carries no conserved phenylalanine or tryptophan at its end. The rearrangement uses TRBV7-2 and TRBJ2-1; 10 nucleotides line up with TRBD1. CDR1 and CDR2 from the germline V gene are SGHTA and FQGNSA. This CDR3 is 15 amino acids long. CDR3 DNA: TGTGCCAACAGCCGCGCCGGGACAGGGGTCAATGAGCAGTTCCTC. Its protein is CANSRAGTGVNEQFL.

The genes are TRBV27 and TRBJ2-7; a weak D match, TRBD2 (5 bases). In germline, CDR1 is MNHEY, CDR2 SMNVEV (reference sequence). The CDR3 runs 13 residues. V was cut by 5 bases and J by 4 bases, with 12 bases left in between. The CDR3 DNA reads TGTGCCAGCAGTAGGAACGGGGAGTACGAGCAGTACTTC. Encoded protein: CASSRNGEYEQYF.

The chain combines TRBV3-1 with TRBJ1-1, with D possibly being TRBD1 (5 bases). Per germline, CDR1 LGHDT and CDR2 YNNKEL (reference sequence). The CDR3 loop spans 14 amino acids. V lost 1 base to trimming and J lost 4 bases, with 10 bases between them. In DNA form, the CDR3 reads TGTGCCAGCAGCCAAGCAGGGTCGGGCACTGAAGCTTTCTTT. Translation gives CASSQAGSGTEAFF. The full variable domain, rest sourced from reference TRBV3-1 and TRBJ1-1, is DTAVSQTPKYLVTQMGNDKSIKCEQNLGHDTMYWYKQDSKKFLKIMFSYNNKELIINETVPNRFSPKSPDKAHLNLHINSLELGDSAVYFCASSQAGSGTEAFFGQGTRLTVV.